This T cell receptor beta chain was found in a study of monozygotic twins with inflammatory bowel disease. Whole-study results and caveats: Whereas healthy co-twins had higher TCRbeta diversity (inverse Simpson), IBD patients had lower diversity.

Blood, approximately 2.3 ml, was drawn per donor. Germline V lookup: CDR1 SGHRS, CDR2 YFSETQ. There are 16 residues in the CDR3. After re-calling the 5' RACE reads, TCRdb lists one entry per CDR3 protein, DNA absent. The sample data list 420,000 or so distinct CDR3 sequences. A remark on this clonotype: What it binds is not known.

Sequenced material: blood. The TCR sequence derives from a human donor with ulcerative colitis or Crohn's disease, or a healthy co-twin of an affected twin (not recorded which). The chain combines TRBV5-1 with TRBJ2-2; TCRdb picks TRBD1, but there is no DNA to check that call. This CDR3 reads CASSWQGEPDTGELFF.